This paragraph covers one T cell receptor (beta chain) sequence. This entry is derived from a study of blood T cell repertoires in COVID-19. At the level of the study: Spain, Italy and the United States supplied samples that represented acute and convalescent COVID-19. From T cells, B-cell-depleted T cells, or PBMCs came the material, which was cDNA or gDNA.

Authors' processing steps: Amplification of reference gene primers provided the estimated nucleated cell counts. TCRdb's copy holds only in-frame clones and misses some; the assay was immunoSEQ multiplex PCR. The V and J calls and clone size are taken from that table; D and trimming were inferred from the DNA. The sample lists approximately 150,000 clones; 75% to 85% were seen once. CDR3 length: 16 residues. CDR1 is SGHKS and CDR2 is YYEKEE in the germline V gene (reference sequence). V lost 2 bases to trimming and J lost 0 bases; unmatched junction nucleotides: 6. This rearrangement joins TRBV5-5 to TRBJ2-7; 9 bases line up with TRBD2. The material sequenced was peripheral blood. The TCR was taken from a woman in her fifties or sixties in a cohort sampled during active or convalescent COVID-19. CDR3 amino acids: CASSFQAGGLSYEQYF. The CDR3 nucleotides are TGTGCCAGCAGCTTTCAAGCGGGGGGCCTCTCCTACGAGCAGTACTTC. Full variable domain (remainder filled in from reference TRBV5-5 and TRBJ2-7): DAGVTQSPTHLIKTRGQQVTLRCSPISGHKSVSWYQQVLGQGPQFIFQYYEKEERGRGNFPDRFSARQFPNYSSELNVNALLLGDSALYLCASSFQAGGLSYEQYFGPGTRLTVT.